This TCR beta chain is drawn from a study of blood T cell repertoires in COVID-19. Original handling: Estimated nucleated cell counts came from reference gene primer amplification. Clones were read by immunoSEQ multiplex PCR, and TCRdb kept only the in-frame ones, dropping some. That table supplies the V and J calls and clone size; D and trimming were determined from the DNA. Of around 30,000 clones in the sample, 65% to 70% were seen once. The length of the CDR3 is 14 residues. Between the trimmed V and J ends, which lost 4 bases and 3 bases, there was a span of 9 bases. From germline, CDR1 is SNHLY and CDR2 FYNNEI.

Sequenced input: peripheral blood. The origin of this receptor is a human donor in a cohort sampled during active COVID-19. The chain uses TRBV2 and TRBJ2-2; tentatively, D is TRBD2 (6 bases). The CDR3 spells CASSVWGDTGELFF. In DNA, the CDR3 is TGTGCCAGCAGTGTTTGGGGGGACACCGGGGAGCTGTTTTTT.